This T cell receptor beta chain was profiled in a study of blood T cell repertoires in COVID-19 (TCRdb year 2020). Background for the entire study: The collaborator samples originated in the United States, Italy and Spain and spanned the acute and convalescent phases of COVID-19. The repertoires were released in a freely available public database intended as a resource for research on the immune response to SARS-CoV-2. The dataset comprised deeply sampled blood TCRbeta repertoires from subjects exposed to, actively infected with, or recovered from COVID-19. Samples were obtained from the ongoing ImmuneRACE study (first 160 participants) and from 1,254 subjects provided by 6 global collaborators. The sample metadata nearly always contained a de-identified subject ID, COVID-19 status, age in years and sex. HLA class I and class II types, where available, came from metadata supplied by the sample provider rather than from assay-based typing. The prospective study material was composed of cDNA or gDNA derived from T cells, B-cell-depleted T cells, or PBMCs.

On this clone: Its antigen is currently not known. No base-level quality is on record; no much larger clone is a single base apart.

Each collaborating institution followed its own protocols to collect whole blood in K2EDTA tubes. Collaborator samples were shipped for TCRbeta analysis as frozen whole blood, isolated PBMCs, or DNA extracted from either sample type. The germline V gene encodes CDR1 MNHEY and CDR2 SMNVEV (reference sequence). Inclusive of the bounding cysteine and phenylalanine, the CDR3 is 16 residues long. Of the read, only the CDR3 DNA is kept; its 48 bases are in frame from base 1. Relative to germline, V is missing 0 bases and J is missing 3 bases, with 5 bases of the junction outside any gene match. Here is what the overall study found, with its caveats: The quantity of clinical and demographic metadata differed by source and by participant and was supplied without curation.

TCRbeta CDR3 regions were amplified from genomic DNA by means of the immunoSEQ Assay, a bias-controlled multiplex PCR. The published analysis was carried out like this. The number of nucleated cells in each sample was estimated from the amplification of reference gene primers within the assay. To quantify the absolute abundance of each unique TCRbeta CDR3 rearrangement, sequence reads were collapsed and filtered. For each sample, productive Simpson clonality was calculated as the square root of Simpson's diversity index across productive rearrangements. The immuneACCESS repertoire file appears here via TCRdb, limited to in-frame rearrangements. These files lack a portion of the clones; in checked studies, under half of the deficit traces to unresolved V genes, and the cause of the others is not known. That table is the source of V, J and clone size, and D and trimming were worked out from the DNA. The sample table records about 140,000 clones; just under 90% of these occur just once. Of the sample, 3.5% to 5.5% falls within the top ten clones.

Sequencing used peripheral blood. The clonotype was recovered from a woman aged 40 to 49 with acute or convalescent COVID-19. The rearrangement joined TRBV27 to TRBJ2-5, with 9 bases aligning to TRBD2. The CDR3 in this case is CASSLSKAGGEETQYF. The DNA reads as follows: TGTGCCAGCAGTTTATCGAAAGCGGGGGGAGAAGAGACCCAGTACTTC.